The 20 T cell receptor beta chains listed next were all sequenced from one sample in a study of T cells in localized non-small cell lung cancer. The repertoire was sequenced with immunoSEQ multiplex PCR; TCRdb's copy has only in-frame clones and lacks some. The table records about 5,100 clones, more than 40% of them present only once. Sequences were derived from lung tumor tissue, sampled before any cancer treatment. These receptors were collected from a man between 40 and 69 years old with stage I lung adenocarcinoma.

This clone was counted a few times. V gene TRBV29-1 combines with J gene TRBJ1-2; possible D gene TRBD1, 6 bases. Trimming stripped 4 bases from V and 4 bases from J, with 13 bases between. This CDR3 is built from 13 residues. CDR1 SQVTM and CDR2 ANQGSEA come from the germline V gene. The CDR3 nucleotides are TGCAGCGTTGTTGCGGGGGCATCCTATGGCTACACCTTC. Protein sequence: CSVVAGASYGYTF.

This clone was observed a few times. The J gene is TRBJ1-4, the V gene TRBV19; D unclear. The CDR3 consists of 15 residues. Germline V CDR1 and CDR2: LNHDA, SQIVND (reference sequence). V lost 3 bases and J lost 0, with 8 bases in between. CDR3 in amino acids: CASSIGVATNEKLFF. CDR3 DNA: TGTGCCAGTAGTATCGGTGTAGCAACTAATGAAAAACTGTTTTTT.

This clone appeared a few times. CDR3 residues: CASSRDTDTQYF. In nucleotides, the CDR3 is TGTGCCAGCAGCCGGGACACAGATACGCAGTATTTT. V usage is TRBV9 and J usage is TRBJ2-3; tentative D call: TRBD2 (5 bases). V dropped 4 bases and J dropped 2 bases, with 5 bases sitting between them. This CDR3 region has 12 residues. Germline V CDR1 and CDR2: SGDLS, YYNGEE.

This clone was picked up a small number of times. The chain links TRBV6-8 to TRBJ2-2; tentatively, D is TRBD2 (6 bases). V was trimmed by 1 base and J by 1 base, leaving 13 bases between them. This CDR3 contains 17 residues. Germline lookup yields CDR1 MNHGY and CDR2 SAAAGT. CDR3 residues: CASSYWGERQNTGELFF. For the CDR3, the DNA is TGTGCCAGCAGTTACTGGGGGGAGAGACAGAACACCGGGGAGCTGTTTTTT.

The rearrangement links TRBV19 to TRBJ1-6; the D gene is possibly TRBD1 (5 bases). V was pared by 3 bases and J by 6 bases, with 12 bases between. The CDR3 sequence is 15 residues long. Germline V gene sequence: CDR1 LNHDA, CDR2 SQIVND (reference sequence). CDR3 in DNA: TGTGCCAGTAGTATGAGTAGGGGAGGTAATTCACCCCTCCACTTT. The encoded protein is CASSMSRGGNSPLHF.

This clone has more than one count but fewer than ten. For the CDR3, the DNA is TGTGCCAGCGGCCTAGTAGGCTATGAGCAGTTCTTC. Amino acid sequence: CASGLVGYEQFF. This chain connects TRBV6-8 to TRBJ2-1; the D is unclear. This CDR3 has 12 residues. Looked up from germline, CDR1 is MNHGY and CDR2 is SAAAGT. With 8 bases removed from V and 8 bases from J, the gap between germline ends came to 13 bases.

CDR3 nucleotide sequence: TGTGCCAGTAGTATCGGGGGGGACACCGGGGAGCTGTTTTTT. As protein: CASSIGGDTGELFF. The chain has TRBV19 and TRBJ2-2; 8 bases map to TRBD2. With 3 bases clipped from V and 3 bases from J, the junction kept 0 bases outside the gene matches. In germline, CDR1 is LNHDA, CDR2 SQIVND (reference sequence). There are 14 residues in the CDR3.

V usage is TRBV30 and J usage is TRBJ1-1; a weak D match, TRBD1 (5 bases). The CDR3 runs 14 residues. The germline V gene has CDR1 GTSNPN and CDR2 SVGIG (reference sequence). V gave up 0 bases and J gave up 4 bases, with 12 bases separating them. This CDR3 is CAWSVITGTTEAFF. In nucleotides, the CDR3 is TGTGCCTGGAGTGTAATCACCGGGACCACTGAAGCTTTCTTT.

This chain connects TRBV30 to TRBJ1-3, with D unresolved. Germline V gene data show CDR1 as GTSNPN and CDR2 as SVGIG (reference sequence). The V gene lost 3 bases and the J gene lost 4 bases, with 16 bases spanning the gap. CDR3 size: 15 residues. CDR3 bases: TGTGCCTGGAGCCTCACCGGCGCTTTGGGAAACACCATATATTTT. Translation gives CAWSLTGALGNTIYF.

This rearrangement joins TRBV6-8 to TRBJ1-1, with D perhaps matching TRBD1 (6 bases). Per germline, CDR1 MNHGY and CDR2 SAAAGT. Trimming left V 7 bases short and J 0 bases short, with 6 bases between. This CDR3 has 12 residues. The CDR3 nucleotides read TGTGCCAGCAACAGGGTGAACACTGAAGCTTTCTTT. Residues: CASNRVNTEAFF.

The CDR3 DNA sequence: TGTGCCAGCAGCCCGGGACTAGAGACCGGGGAGCTGTTTTTT. This translates into CASSPGLETGELFF. This sequence joins TRBV11-3 and TRBJ2-2; TRBD2 aligns across 8 bases. Germline V gene lookup returns CDR1 SGHNT and CDR2 YENEEA. The J segment lost 5 bases and the V segment lost 5 bases, leaving 4 bases of the junction unmatched. CDR3 length equals 14 residues.

This sequence joins TRBV19 and TRBJ2-3; 8 bases fit TRBD1. Germline lookup yields CDR1 LNHDA and CDR2 SQIVND (reference sequence). V trimming: 10 bases; J trimming: 2 bases; junction bases outside the gene matches: 8. The CDR3 runs 14 residues. The CDR3 DNA sequence: TGTGCCACCGCGACAGGGGCGAACACAGATACGCAGTATTTT. Residues: CATATGANTDTQYF.

The table lists this clone with a count of one. The V call is TRBV29-1, the J call TRBJ1-2, with D possibly matching TRBD1 (5 bases). The CDR3 spans 12 residues. V was clipped by 4 bases and J by 4 bases, with 10 bases between them. Germline V gene lookup returns CDR1 SQVTM and CDR2 ANQGSEA. The CDR3 nucleotides are TGCAGCGTTGGGGGGGTCCTCTATGGCTACACCTTC. Protein product: CSVGGVLYGYTF.

This clone has only a few counts. The chain carries TRBV18 and TRBJ2-1; D is uncertain. Germline loops: CDR1 KGHSH, CDR2 LQKENI. The CDR3 is made up of 15 amino acids. V lost 6 bases and J lost 0, with 12 bases in between. CDR3 residues: CASSLVTSSYNEQFF. The CDR3 nucleotides are TGTGCCAGCTCGCTCGTCACCAGCTCCTACAATGAGCAGTTCTTC.

This clone turned up a few times. The V gene is TRBV6-8, the J gene TRBJ1-2; D uncertain. The CDR3 totals 14 residues. CDR1 is MNHGY and CDR2 is SAAAGT in the germline V gene. Trimming shortened V by 0 bases and J by 7 bases, and 12 bases separated the two germline ends. CDR3 region: CASSYSNTPGGYTF. CDR3 coding DNA: TGTGCCAGCAGTTACTCGAACACCCCTGGTGGCTACACCTTC.

CDR3 sequence: CASSPQTSLQETQYF. CDR3 DNA sequence: TGTGCCAGCTCACCGCAGACTAGTTTACAAGAGACCCAGTACTTC. V and J are TRBV18 and TRBJ2-5, with D possibly being TRBD2 (6 bases). CDR3 size: 15 residues. Trimming pared 3 bases from V and 2 bases from J, leaving 13 bases between. From germline, CDR1 is KGHSH and CDR2 LQKENI.

V gene TRBV18 combines with J gene TRBJ2-5; D gene unclear. The germline V and J ends were trimmed by 8 bases and 5 bases, with 12 bases remaining between them. Germline CDR1 is KGHSH and CDR2 is LQKENI. The CDR3 is 12 residues long. The CDR3 loop is CASTDLDETQYF. The CDR3 coding sequence is TGTGCCAGCACGGATCTTGATGAGACCCAGTACTTC.

A few counts support this clone. J is TRBJ1-2 and V is TRBV1; the table calls TRBD1, which could not be checked here. TRBV1 represents a pseudogene. This CDR3 has 17 amino acids. CDR3 nucleotide sequence: TGCGCCAGCAGCCAAGATCTATTCCAGGGATGGAACTATGGCTACACCTTC. Translation: CASSQDLFQGWNYGYTF.

This chain links TRBV28 with TRBJ2-3; TRBD1 or TRBD2 may be the D gene (5 bases each). With 6 bases removed from V and 3 bases from J, the gap between germline ends came to 13 bases. This CDR3 is built from 14 residues. Germline CDR1 reads MDHEN; CDR2 reads SYDVKM. The CDR3 reads CASRNPGPTDTQYF. DNA for the CDR3: TGTGCCAGCAGAAACCCGGGGCCTACAGATACGCAGTATTTT.

This clone was seen more than once but under ten times. The chain combines TRBV1 with TRBJ1-1. TRBV1 is a documented pseudogene. The length of the CDR3 is 13 residues. CDR3 sequence reads: CASSQGRNTEAFF. CDR3 DNA: TGCGCCAGCAGCCAAGGTCGAAACACTGAAGCTTTCTTT.